This T cell receptor (beta chain) was identified during a study of graft-versus-host responses after intestinal transplantation. Study-level information: Multivisceral, liver-intestinal, or isolated intestinal grafts went to recipients. Tacrolimus plus steroids were given to all recipients for about 3 years, preceded by anti-thymocyte globulin induction. The study, taken as a whole, reports: Recipient marrow showed GvH clones, some seen first in ileum or blood. After transplant, early declines in HvG clones were associated with peak levels of circulating GvH clones.

Turning to this clone: Its target is unknown.

V was clipped by 5 bases and J by 3 bases, with 8 bases between them. This CDR3 spans 14 amino acids. CDR1 and CDR2 from the germline V gene are MNHEY and SVGAGI. Profiled with immunoSEQ multiplex PCR; TCRdb holds only in-frame clones, not every one. The data contain tens of thousands of clones, around 92% of them singletons. This TCR came from a human patient who received an intestinal transplant, so some T cells may come from the graft donor. The gene calls are TRBV6-5 and TRBJ1-6; weak D call: TRBD1 (6 bases). The sequencing here drew on PBMCs, taken 98 days after intestinal transplantation. CDR3 loop: CASSRQDYNSPLHF. The CDR3 DNA reads TGTGCCAGCAGTCGACAGGACTATAATTCACCCCTCCACTTT.